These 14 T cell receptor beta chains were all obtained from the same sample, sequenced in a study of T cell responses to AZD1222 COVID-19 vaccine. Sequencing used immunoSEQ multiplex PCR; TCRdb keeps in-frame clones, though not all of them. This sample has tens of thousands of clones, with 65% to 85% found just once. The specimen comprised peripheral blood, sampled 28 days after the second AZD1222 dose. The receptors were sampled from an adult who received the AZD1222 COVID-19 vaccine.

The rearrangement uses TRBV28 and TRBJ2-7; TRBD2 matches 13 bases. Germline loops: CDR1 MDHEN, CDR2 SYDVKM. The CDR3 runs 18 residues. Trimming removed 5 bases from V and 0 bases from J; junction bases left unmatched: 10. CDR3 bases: TGTGCCAGCAGTAATGGGGGACTAGCGGGATACCACTCCTACGAGCAGTACTTC. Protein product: CASSNGGLAGYHSYEQYF.

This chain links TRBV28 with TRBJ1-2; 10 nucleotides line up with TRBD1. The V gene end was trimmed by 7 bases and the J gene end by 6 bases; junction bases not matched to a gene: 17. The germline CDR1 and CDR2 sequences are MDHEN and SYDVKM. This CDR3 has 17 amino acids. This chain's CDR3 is CASTTGTGELMEDGYTF. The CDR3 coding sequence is TGTGCCAGCACCACCGGGACAGGGGAACTAATGGAGGATGGCTACACCTTC.

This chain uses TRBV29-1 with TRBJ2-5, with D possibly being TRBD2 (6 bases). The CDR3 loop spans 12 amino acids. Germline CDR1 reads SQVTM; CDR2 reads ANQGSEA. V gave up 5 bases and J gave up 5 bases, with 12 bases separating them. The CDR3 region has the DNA TGCAGCGTTCAGGAGGGCCGGGAGACCCAGTACTTC. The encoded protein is CSVQEGRETQYF.

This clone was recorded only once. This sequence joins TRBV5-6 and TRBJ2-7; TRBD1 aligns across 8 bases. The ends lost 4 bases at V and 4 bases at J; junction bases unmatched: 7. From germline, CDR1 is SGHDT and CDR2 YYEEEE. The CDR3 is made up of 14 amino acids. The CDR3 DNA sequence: TGTGCCAGCAGCGGGGGGACAGGACCTTACGAGCAGTACTTC. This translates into CASSGGTGPYEQYF. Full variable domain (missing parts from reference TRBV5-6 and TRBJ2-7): DAGVTQSPTHLIKTRGQQVTLRCSPKSGHDTVSWYQQALGQGPQFIFQYYEEEERQRGNFPDRFSGHQFPNYSSELNVNALLLGDSALYLCASSGGTGPYEQYFGPGTRLTVT.

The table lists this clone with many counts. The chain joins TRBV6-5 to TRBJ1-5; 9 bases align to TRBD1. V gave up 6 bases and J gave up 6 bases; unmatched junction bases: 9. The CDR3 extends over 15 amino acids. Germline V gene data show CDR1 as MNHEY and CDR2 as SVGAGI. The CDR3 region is CASRSGQGSRQPQHF. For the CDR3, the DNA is TGTGCCAGCAGAAGCGGACAGGGGTCACGTCAGCCCCAGCATTTT.

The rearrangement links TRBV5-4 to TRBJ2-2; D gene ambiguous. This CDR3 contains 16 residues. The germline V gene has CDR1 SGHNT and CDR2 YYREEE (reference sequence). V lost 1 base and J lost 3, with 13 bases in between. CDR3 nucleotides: TGTGCCAGCAGCTTGTCGTTAGGACCGGACACCGGGGAGCTGTTTTTT. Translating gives CASSLSLGPDTGELFF.

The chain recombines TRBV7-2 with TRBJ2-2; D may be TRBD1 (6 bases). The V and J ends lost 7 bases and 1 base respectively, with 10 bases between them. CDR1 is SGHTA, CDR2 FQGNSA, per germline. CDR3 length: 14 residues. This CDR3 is CASNLDRNTGELFF. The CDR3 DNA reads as TGTGCCAGCAACTTGGACAGGAACACCGGGGAGCTGTTTTTT.

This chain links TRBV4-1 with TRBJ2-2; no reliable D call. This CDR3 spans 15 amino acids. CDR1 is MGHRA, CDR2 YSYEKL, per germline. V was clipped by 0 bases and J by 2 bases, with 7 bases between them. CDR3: CASSQEGFNTGELFF. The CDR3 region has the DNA TGCGCCAGCAGCCAAGAGGGCTTCAACACCGGGGAGCTGTTTTTT.

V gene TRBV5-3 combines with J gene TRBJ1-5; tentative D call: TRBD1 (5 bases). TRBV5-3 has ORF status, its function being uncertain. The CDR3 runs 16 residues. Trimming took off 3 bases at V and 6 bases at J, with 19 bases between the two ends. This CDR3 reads CARSSEGVPGSQPQHF. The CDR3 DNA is TGTGCCAGAAGCTCCGAAGGGGTCCCCGGGAGTCAGCCCCAGCATTTT.

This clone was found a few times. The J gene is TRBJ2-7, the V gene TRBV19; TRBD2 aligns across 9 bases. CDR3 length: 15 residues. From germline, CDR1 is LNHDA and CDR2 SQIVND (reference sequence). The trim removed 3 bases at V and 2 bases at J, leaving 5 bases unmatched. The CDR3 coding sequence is TGTGCCAGTAGTATCGCGGGAGGGAATCCCTACGAGCAGTACTTC. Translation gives CASSIAGGNPYEQYF.

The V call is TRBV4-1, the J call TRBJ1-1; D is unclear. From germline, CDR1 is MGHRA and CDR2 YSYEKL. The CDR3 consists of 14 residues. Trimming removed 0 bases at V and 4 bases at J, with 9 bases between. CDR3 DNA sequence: TGCGCCAGCAGCCAAGATCTTCGGGGCACTGAAGCTTTCTTT. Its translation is CASSQDLRGTEAFF.

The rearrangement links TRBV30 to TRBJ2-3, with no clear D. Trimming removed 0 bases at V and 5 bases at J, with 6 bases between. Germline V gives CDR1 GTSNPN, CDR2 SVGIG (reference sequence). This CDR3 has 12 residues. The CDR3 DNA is TGTGCCTGGAGTGTACTAAGAGATACGCAGTATTTT. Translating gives CAWSVLRDTQYF.

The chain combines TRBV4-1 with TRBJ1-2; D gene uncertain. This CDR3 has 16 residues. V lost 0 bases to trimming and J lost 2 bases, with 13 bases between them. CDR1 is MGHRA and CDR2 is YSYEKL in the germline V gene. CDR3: CASSQDRRARNYGYTF. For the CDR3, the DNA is TGCGCCAGCAGCCAAGATCGACGGGCCAGGAACTATGGCTACACCTTC.

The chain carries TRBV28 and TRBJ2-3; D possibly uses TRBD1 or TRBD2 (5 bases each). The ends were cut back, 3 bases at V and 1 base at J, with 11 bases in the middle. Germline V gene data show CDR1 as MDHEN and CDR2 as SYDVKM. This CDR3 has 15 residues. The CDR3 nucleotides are TGTGCCAGCAGTTTCGGCCAGGGAGGCACAGATACGCAGTATTTT. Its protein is CASSFGQGGTDTQYF.